The present TCR beta chain was sequenced within a study of T-cell reconstitution after alpha-beta-depleted transplantation in children. Unique molecular identifiers featured in how the TCRbeta library was prepared. TCRdb reanalysed the PCR reads using MiXCR and keeps one entry per CDR3 protein. The sample consists of some 310,000 distinct CDR3 sequences, 23% of them appearing once. Only one count was recorded for this clonotype. Per germline, CDR1 KGHSH and CDR2 LQKENI. The CDR3 spans 15 residues. V was pared by 4 bases and J by 2 bases, with 6 bases of the junction left unmatched. The chain recombines TRBV18 with TRBJ2-3, with 7 bases fitting TRBD2. The clonotype originates from a male patient younger than 18 who had a stem cell transplant for acute lymphoblastic leukemia, so the T cells may come from the graft donor. The sequences come from PBMCs, mostly from graft donor cells, collected 180 days after TCRalphabeta/CD19-depleted stem cell transplant. For the CDR3, the DNA is TGTGCCAGCTCACTCCACGGGAGGTTCACAGATACGCAGTATTTT. This translates into CASSLHGRFTDTQYF.